The next 12 T cell receptor beta chains were all read from a single sample in a study of CD8+ T cells in alopecia areata. cDNA reverse transcribed from extracted RNA served as the sequencing template. Sequencing was performed with immunoSEQ multiplex PCR; in TCRdb, only in-frame clones are kept and a portion is missing. The sample yields some 150,000 clones, around 71% seen once. The sequencing used CD8+ T cells sorted from blood, collected at week 0. The receptors shown here come from a human donor with alopecia areata.

This chain uses TRBV7-9 with TRBJ2-1, with 10 positions matching TRBD2. After removal of 3 bases from V and 6 bases from J, the junction contained 2 bases not matched to a gene. The CDR3 extends over 14 amino acids. Looked up from germline, CDR1 is SEHNR and CDR2 is FQNEAQ (reference sequence). The chain's CDR3 is CASSLSGGANEQFF. The CDR3 nucleotides are TGTGCCAGCAGCTTGAGCGGGGGGGCCAATGAGCAGTTCTTC.

This chain uses TRBV7-2 with TRBJ2-1, with D possibly matching TRBD1 (6 bases). There are 15 residues in the CDR3. Germline-derived CDR1 and CDR2 are SGHTA and FQGNSA. V lost 5 bases and J lost 4, with 15 bases in between. CDR3 sequence reads: CASSSLGARYNEQFF. In DNA, the CDR3 is TGTGCCAGCAGCAGCTTGGGGGCCAGATACAATGAGCAGTTCTTC. The whole variable domain, remainder taken from reference TRBV7-2 and TRBJ2-1, is GAGVSQSPSNKVTEKGKDVELRCDPISGHTALYWYRQSLGQGLEFLIYFQGNSAPDKSGLPSDRFSAERTGGSVSTLTIQRTQQEDSAVYLCASSSLGARYNEQFFGPGTRLTVL.

The V gene is TRBV15, the J gene TRBJ2-3; 8 nucleotides agree with TRBD1. Unmatched junction bases numbered 6, after V lost 8 bases and J lost 5 bases. The CDR3 runs to 13 residues. Per the germline V gene, CDR1 is LNHNV and CDR2 is YYDKDF (reference sequence). The CDR3 protein is CATADRARDTQYF. DNA of the CDR3: TGTGCCACCGCGGACAGGGCAAGAGATACGCAGTATTTT.

The chain employs TRBV5-6 and TRBJ1-5, with 12 bases matching TRBD1. Germline CDR1 and CDR2: SGHDT and YYEEEE. Trimming cost V 4 bases and J 6 bases; bases outside gene matches: 8. This CDR3 region has 16 residues. CDR3 sequence: CASSHGTGGFGQPQHF. The CDR3 coding sequence is TGTGCCAGCAGCCACGGGACAGGGGGCTTTGGTCAGCCCCAGCATTTT.

This rearrangement joins TRBV10-3 to TRBJ2-7; a weak D match, TRBD1 (5 bases). V was trimmed by 8 bases and J by 1 base, leaving 12 bases between them. Germline CDR1 ENHRY, CDR2 SYGVKD. The CDR3 is 13 residues long. CDR3 region: CAIGADSSYEQYF. Written as DNA, the CDR3 is TGTGCCATCGGGGCCGATTCATCCTACGAGCAGTACTTC.

This clone was seen a handful of times. V usage is TRBV29-1 and J usage is TRBJ2-1; D unclear. The CDR3 consists of 11 residues. V was pared by 6 bases and J by 7 bases, with 10 bases between. Germline CDR1 is SQVTM and CDR2 is ANQGSEA. The CDR3, as DNA: TGCAGCGTCGCGGTCGGAAATGAGCAGTTCTTC. Translation gives CSVAVGNEQFF.

A few counts support this clone. V gene TRBV5-6 combines with J gene TRBJ2-7; no definite D call. The CDR3 sequence is 12 residues long. V was clipped by 3 bases and J by 1 base, with 5 bases between them. CDR1 SGHDT and CDR2 YYEEEE come from the germline V gene. CDR3 protein: CASSWGSYEQYF. In DNA form, the CDR3 reads TGTGCCAGCAGCTGGGGATCCTACGAGCAGTACTTC.

The J gene is TRBJ2-1, the V gene TRBV5-1, with D hard to call. From germline, CDR1 is SGHRS and CDR2 YFSETQ. Trimming pared 4 bases from V and 10 bases from J, leaving 15 bases between. The CDR3 consists of 13 residues. The CDR3 region is CASSPGGVREQFF. CDR3 coding DNA: TGCGCCAGCAGCCCCGGTGGGGTACGGGAGCAGTTCTTC.

The chain is built from TRBV4-1 and TRBJ1-1; TRBD1 might be the D (6 bases). Trimming removed 1 base at V and 8 bases at J, with 14 bases between. Germline-derived CDR1 and CDR2 are MGHRA and YSYEKL. The CDR3 is made up of 14 amino acids. CDR3 DNA sequence: TGCGCCAGCAGCCAAGTTTTCGGGGGGCGAGAAGCTTTCTTT. It encodes CASSQVFGGREAFF.

This chain uses TRBV29-1 with TRBJ1-2; 7 nucleotides align to TRBD1. CDR3 size: 13 residues. Germline-derived CDR1 and CDR2 are SQVTM and ANQGSEA. V lost 4 bases, J lost 5 bases, and 7 bases stayed unmatched. The CDR3 here is CSVADRTRYGYTF. The CDR3 DNA is TGCAGCGTTGCGGACAGGACTCGTTATGGCTACACCTTC.

This chain uses TRBV7-2 with TRBJ2-1; TRBD2 is a possible D gene (6 bases). The germline gives CDR1 SGHTA, CDR2 FQGNSA. The CDR3 consists of 18 residues. V was clipped by 3 bases and J by 1 base, with 19 bases between them. This CDR3 reads CASSFHRYGGSSYNEQFF. The CDR3 region has the DNA TGTGCCAGCAGCTTCCATCGCTATGGGGGGTCATCCTACAATGAGCAGTTCTTC.

The chain uses TRBV7-6 and TRBJ2-3, with 11 bases aligning to TRBD2. Germline assignment: CDR1 SGHVS and CDR2 FNYEAQ. CDR3 length: 16 residues. V was clipped by 5 bases and J by 0 bases; unmatched bases: 4. The CDR3 here is CASSPLAGGSTDTQYF. DNA for the CDR3: TGTGCCAGCAGCCCTCTAGCGGGGGGAAGCACAGATACGCAGTATTTT.